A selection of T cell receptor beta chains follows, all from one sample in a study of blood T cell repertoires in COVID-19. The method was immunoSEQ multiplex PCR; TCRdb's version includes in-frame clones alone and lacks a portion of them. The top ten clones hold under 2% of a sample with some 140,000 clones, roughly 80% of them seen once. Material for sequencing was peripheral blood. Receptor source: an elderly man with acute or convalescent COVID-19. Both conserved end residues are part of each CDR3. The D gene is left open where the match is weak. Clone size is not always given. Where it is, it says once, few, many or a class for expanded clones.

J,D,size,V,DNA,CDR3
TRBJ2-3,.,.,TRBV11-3,TGTGCCAGCAGCTTTGGGGGGAGCACAGATACGCAGTATTTT,CASSFGGSTDTQYF
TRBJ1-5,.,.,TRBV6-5,TGTGCCAGCACCCCAAAGGGGGACCAGCCCCAGCATTTT,CASTPKGDQPQHF
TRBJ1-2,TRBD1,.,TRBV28,TGTGCCAGCAGTTTGCCAGGGGGCCTCTATGGCTACACCTTC,CASSLPGGLYGYTF
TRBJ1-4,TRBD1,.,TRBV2,TGTGCCAGCAGTGAAGGACAGGGTAGAGGGGAAAAACTGTTTTTT,CASSEGQGRGEKLFF
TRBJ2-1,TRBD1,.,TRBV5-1,TGCGCCAGCAGCTGGGACAGGGAGGAGGGCGAGCAGTTCTTC,CASSWDREEGEQFF
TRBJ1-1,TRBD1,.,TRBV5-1,TGCGCCAGCAGCTTGGGACAGGGTTTGACTGAAGCTTTCTTT,CASSLGQGLTEAFF
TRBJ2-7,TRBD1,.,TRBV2,TGTGCCAGCAGTTTGGACAGGGGCCACGAGCAGTACTTC,CASSLDRGHEQYF
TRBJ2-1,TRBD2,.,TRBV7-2,TGTGCCAGCAGCTTAGGCCCTTTTGCGGGGGTGTGGAATGAGCAGTTCTTC,CASSLGPFAGVWNEQFF
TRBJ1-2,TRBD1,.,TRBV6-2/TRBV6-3,TGTGCCAGCAGCCAGCCGGGACAGTTTAAGAAATATTACTATGGCTACACCTTC,CASSQPGQFKKYYYGYTF
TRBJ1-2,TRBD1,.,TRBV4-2,TGTGCCAGCAGCCAAGATGGGGACAGGGGATCGTACGGCTACACCTTC,CASSQDGDRGSYGYTF
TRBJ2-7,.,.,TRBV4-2,TGTGCCAGCAGCCAAGTTGGGGCCACAGCTAGTTACGAGCAGTACTTC,CASSQVGATASYEQYF
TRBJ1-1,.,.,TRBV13,TGTGCCAGCAGCTCGACTGCGAACACTGAAGCTTTCTTT,CASSSTANTEAFF
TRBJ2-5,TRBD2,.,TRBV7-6,TGTGCCAGCAGTCACTATCGGGGGGGGTTAGAGACCCAGTACTTC,CASSHYRGGLETQYF
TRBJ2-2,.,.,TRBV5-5,TGTGCCACCAAGCCTTATCGGAGCACCGGGGAGCTGTTTTTT,CATKPYRSTGELFF
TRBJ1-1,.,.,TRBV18,TGTGCCAGCTCCCTTAATATGGACAGAGAATACACTGAAGCTTTCTTT,CASSLNMDREYTEAFF
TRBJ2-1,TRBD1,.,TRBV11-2,TGTGCCAGCAGCCTCGGACAGGGCGATGAGCAGTTCTTC,CASSLGQGDEQFF
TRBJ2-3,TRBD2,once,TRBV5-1,TGCGCCAGCAGCCCCCTGGAGTCTAGCGGGGGGACTACCACAGATACGCAGTATTTT,CASSPLESSGGTTTDTQYF
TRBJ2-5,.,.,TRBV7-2,TGTGCCAGCAGCTACCACTTGGAAGAGACCCAGTACTTC,CASSYHLEETQYF
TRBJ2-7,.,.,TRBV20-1,TGCAGTGCTACCTCTCTCTACGAGCAGTACTTC,CSATSLYEQYF
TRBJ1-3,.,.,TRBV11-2,TGTGCCAGCAGCTTAGTAGGCCAGGGCGGCAACACCATATATTTT,CASSLVGQGGNTIYF
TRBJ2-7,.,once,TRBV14,TGTGCCAGCAGCCAAGCGTACGAGCAGTACTTC,CASSQAYEQYF
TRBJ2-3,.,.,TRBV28,TGTGCCAGCAGTTCCCCCCGTCGGGGGACGGCAGATACGCAGTATTTT,CASSSPRRGTADTQYF
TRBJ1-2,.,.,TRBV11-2,TGTGCCAGCAGCGCGACCGCGGTTGTTAGTGGCTACACCTTC,CASSATAVVSGYTF